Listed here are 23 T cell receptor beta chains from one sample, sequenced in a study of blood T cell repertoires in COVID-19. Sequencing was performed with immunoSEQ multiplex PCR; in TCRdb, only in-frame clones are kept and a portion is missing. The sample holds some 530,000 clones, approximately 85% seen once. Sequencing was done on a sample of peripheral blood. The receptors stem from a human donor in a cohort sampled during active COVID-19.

This CDR3 is CSASPLAEVLSEQFF. The CDR3, as DNA: TGCAGTGCTAGTCCGCTAGCGGAAGTCCTAAGTGAGCAGTTCTTC. This chain uses TRBV20-1 with TRBJ2-1; 7 positions agree with TRBD2. The CDR3 has 15 residues. V trimming: 3 bases; J trimming: 9 bases; junction bases outside the gene matches: 14. Germline V CDR1 and CDR2: DFQATT, SNEGSKA (reference sequence).

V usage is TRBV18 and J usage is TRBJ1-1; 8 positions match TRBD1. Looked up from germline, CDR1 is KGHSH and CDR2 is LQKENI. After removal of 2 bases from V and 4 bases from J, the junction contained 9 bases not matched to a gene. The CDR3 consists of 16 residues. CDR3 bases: TGTGCCAGCTCACCATATTCGGGGACAGGACTCACTGAAGCTTTCTTT. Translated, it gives CASSPYSGTGLTEAFF.

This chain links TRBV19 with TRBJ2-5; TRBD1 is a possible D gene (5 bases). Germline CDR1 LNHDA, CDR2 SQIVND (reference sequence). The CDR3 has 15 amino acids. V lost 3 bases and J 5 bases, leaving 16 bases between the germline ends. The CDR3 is CASSIGAGSGETQYF. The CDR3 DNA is TGTGCCAGTAGTATCGGTGCAGGGTCAGGGGAGACCCAGTACTTC. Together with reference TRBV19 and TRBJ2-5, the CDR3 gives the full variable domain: DGGITQSPKYLFRKEGQNVTLSCEQNLNHDAMYWYRQDPGQGLRLIYYSQIVNDFQKGDIAEGYSVSREKKESFPLTVTSAQKNPTAFYLCASSIGAGSGETQYFGPGTRLLVL.

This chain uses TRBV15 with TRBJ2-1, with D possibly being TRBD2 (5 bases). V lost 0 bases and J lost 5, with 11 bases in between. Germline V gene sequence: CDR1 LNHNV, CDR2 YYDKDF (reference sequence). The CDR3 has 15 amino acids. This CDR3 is CATSRDPDGDNEQFF. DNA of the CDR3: TGTGCCACCAGCAGAGATCCCGACGGGGACAATGAGCAGTTCTTC.

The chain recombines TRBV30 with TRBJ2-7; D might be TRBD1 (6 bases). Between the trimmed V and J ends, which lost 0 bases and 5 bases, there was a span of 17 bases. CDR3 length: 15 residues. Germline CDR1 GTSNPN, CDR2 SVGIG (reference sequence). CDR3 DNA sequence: TGTGCCTGGAGTGTACTTGGCAGGGGAAGGGACGAGCAGTACTTC. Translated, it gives CAWSVLGRGRDEQYF.

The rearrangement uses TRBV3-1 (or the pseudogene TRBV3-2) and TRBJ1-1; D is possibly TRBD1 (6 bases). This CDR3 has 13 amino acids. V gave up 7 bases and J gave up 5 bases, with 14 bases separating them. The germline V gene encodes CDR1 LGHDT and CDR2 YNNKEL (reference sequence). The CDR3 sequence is CASTLIGGTEAFF. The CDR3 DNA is TGTGCCAGCACCCTAATAGGGGGTACTGAAGCTTTCTTT.

The CDR3 here is CASRPPGLATDTQYF. For the CDR3, the DNA is TGTGCCAGCAGGCCTCCGGGACTAGCGACAGATACGCAGTATTTT. V and J are TRBV5-5 and TRBJ2-3; 10 bases line up with TRBD2. Trimming at V came to 5 bases and at J to 3 bases, leaving 6 bases not matched to a gene. Germline CDR1 and CDR2: SGHKS and YYEKEE (reference sequence). This CDR3 is 15 amino acids long.

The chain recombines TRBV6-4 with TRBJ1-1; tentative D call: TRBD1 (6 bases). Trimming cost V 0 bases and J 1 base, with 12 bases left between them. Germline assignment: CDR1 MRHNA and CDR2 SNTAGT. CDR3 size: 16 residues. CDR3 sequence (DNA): TGTGCCAGCAGTGACTCTGGGGGCAGGGGGAACACTGAAGCTTTCTTT. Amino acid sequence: CASSDSGGRGNTEAFF.

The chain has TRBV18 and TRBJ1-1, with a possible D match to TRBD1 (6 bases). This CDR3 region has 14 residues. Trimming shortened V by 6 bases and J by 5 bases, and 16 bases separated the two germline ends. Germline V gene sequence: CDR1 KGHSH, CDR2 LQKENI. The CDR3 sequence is CASSPTGTGTEAFF. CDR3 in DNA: TGTGCCAGCTCGCCGACAGGTACGGGGACTGAAGCTTTCTTT.

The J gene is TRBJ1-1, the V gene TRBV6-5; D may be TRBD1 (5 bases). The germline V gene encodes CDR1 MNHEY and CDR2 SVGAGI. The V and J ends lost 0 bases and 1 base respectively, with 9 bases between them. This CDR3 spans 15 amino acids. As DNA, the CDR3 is TGTGCCAGCAGTTACTCCGCGACAGCGAACACTGAAGCTTTCTTT. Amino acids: CASSYSATANTEAFF.

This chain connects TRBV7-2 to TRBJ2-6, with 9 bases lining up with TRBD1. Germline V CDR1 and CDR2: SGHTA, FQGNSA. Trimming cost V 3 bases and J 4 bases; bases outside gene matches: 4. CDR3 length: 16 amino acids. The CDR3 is CASSFGTGLGANVLTF. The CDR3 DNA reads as TGTGCCAGCAGCTTCGGGACAGGGTTGGGGGCCAACGTCCTGACTTTC.

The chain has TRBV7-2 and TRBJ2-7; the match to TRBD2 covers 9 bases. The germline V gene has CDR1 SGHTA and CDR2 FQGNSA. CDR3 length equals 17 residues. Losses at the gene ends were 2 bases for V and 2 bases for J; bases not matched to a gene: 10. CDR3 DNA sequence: TGTGCCAGCAGCTTAAGGGCGGGAGCGGGAGGCACCTACGAGCAGTACTTC. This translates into CASSLRAGAGGTYEQYF.

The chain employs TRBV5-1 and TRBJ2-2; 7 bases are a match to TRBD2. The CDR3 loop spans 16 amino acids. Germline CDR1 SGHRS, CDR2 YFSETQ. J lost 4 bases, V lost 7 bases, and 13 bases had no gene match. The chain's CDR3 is CASHTTQAGPTGELFF. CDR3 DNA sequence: TGCGCCAGCCATACAACCCAAGCGGGACCCACCGGGGAGCTGTTTTTT. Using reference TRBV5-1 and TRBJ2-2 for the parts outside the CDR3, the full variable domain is KAGVTQTPRYLIKTRGQQVTLSCSPISGHRSVSWYQQTPGQGLQFLFEYFSETQRNKGNFPGRFSGRQFSNSRSEMNVSTLELGDSALYLCASHTTQAGPTGELFFGEGSRLTVL.

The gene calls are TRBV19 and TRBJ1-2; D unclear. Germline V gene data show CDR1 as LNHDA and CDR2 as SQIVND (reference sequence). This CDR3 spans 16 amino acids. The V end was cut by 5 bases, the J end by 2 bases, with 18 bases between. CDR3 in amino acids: CASSPNRVEGNYGYTF. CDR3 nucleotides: TGTGCCAGTAGTCCAAACCGGGTCGAGGGCAACTATGGCTACACCTTC. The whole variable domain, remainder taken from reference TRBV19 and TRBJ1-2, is DGGITQSPKYLFRKEGQNVTLSCEQNLNHDAMYWYRQDPGQGLRLIYYSQIVNDFQKGDIAEGYSVSREKKESFPLTVTSAQKNPTAFYLCASSPNRVEGNYGYTFGSGTRLTVV.

For the CDR3, the DNA is TGTGCCAGCAGCCGGGACAGGGAGCGGGGCTACACCTTC. Translation gives CASSRDRERGYTF. The chain joins TRBV12-3 or TRBV12-4 to TRBJ1-2, with 9 bases fitting TRBD1. J gave up 8 bases and V 6 bases, and 7 bases lay outside the gene matches. The CDR3 extends over 13 amino acids.

The CDR3, as DNA: TGTGCCAGCAGCTCCCGACAGAGCTCCTACGAGCAGTACTTC. Protein sequence: CASSSRQSSYEQYF. The rearrangement joins TRBV9 to TRBJ2-7; TRBD1 might be the D (5 bases). The CDR3 runs to 14 residues. Trimming removed 4 bases from V and 0 bases from J, with 11 bases in between. Germline V CDR1 and CDR2: SGDLS, YYNGEE.

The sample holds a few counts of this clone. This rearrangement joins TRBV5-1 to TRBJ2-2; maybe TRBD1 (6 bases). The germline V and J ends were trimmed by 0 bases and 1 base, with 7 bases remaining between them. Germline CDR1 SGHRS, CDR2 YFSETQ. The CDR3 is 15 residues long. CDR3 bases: TGCGCCAGCAGCTTGGAAGGGGGGAACACCGGGGAGCTGTTTTTT. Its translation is CASSLEGGNTGELFF.

The DNA for the CDR3 is TGTGCCAGCAGCTTAACGCCCTCAGGTGGCTACACCTTC. Protein: CASSLTPSGGYTF. The chain is built from TRBV7-3 and TRBJ1-2, with no clear D. This CDR3 is built from 13 residues. The V end lost 0 bases, the J end lost 7 bases, and 9 bases lay between the germline ends. Germline lookup yields CDR1 SGHTA and CDR2 FQGTGA. Complete variable domain (other parts from reference TRBV7-3 and TRBJ1-2): GAGVSQTPSNKVTEKGKYVELRCDPISGHTALYWYRQSLGQGPEFLIYFQGTGAADDSGLPNDRFFAVRPEGSVSTLKIQRTERGDSAVYLCASSLTPSGGYTFGSGTRLTVV.

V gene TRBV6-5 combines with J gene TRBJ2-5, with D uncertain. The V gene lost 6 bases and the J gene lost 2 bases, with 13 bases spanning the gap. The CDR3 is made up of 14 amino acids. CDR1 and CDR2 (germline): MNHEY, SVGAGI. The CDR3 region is CASSLSNIQETQYF. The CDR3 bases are TGTGCCAGCAGCCTCAGTAATATTCAAGAGACCCAGTACTTC.

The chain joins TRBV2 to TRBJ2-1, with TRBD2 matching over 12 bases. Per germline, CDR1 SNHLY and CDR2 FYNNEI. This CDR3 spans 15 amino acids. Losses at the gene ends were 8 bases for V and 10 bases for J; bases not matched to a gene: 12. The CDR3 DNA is TGTGCCAGCTCGCAGGCTCCTAGCGGGGGGGACGAGCAGTTCTTC. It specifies CASSQAPSGGDEQFF.

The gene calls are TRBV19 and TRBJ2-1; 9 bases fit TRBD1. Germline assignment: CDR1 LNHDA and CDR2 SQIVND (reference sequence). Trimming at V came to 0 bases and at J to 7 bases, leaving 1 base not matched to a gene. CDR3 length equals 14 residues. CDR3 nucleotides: TGTGCCAGTAGTATAGATGGGACAGGGAATGAGCAGTTCTTC. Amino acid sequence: CASSIDGTGNEQFF. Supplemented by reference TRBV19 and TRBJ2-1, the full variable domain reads DGGITQSPKYLFRKEGQNVTLSCEQNLNHDAMYWYRQDPGQGLRLIYYSQIVNDFQKGDIAEGYSVSREKKESFPLTVTSAQKNPTAFYLCASSIDGTGNEQFFGPGTRLTVL.

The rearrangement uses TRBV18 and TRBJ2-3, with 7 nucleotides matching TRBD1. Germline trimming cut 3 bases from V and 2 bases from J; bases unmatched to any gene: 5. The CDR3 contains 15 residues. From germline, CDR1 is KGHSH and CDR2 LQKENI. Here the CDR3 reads CASSPRDRLTDTQYF. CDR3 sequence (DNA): TGTGCCAGCTCACCCCGGGACAGACTCACAGATACGCAGTATTTT.

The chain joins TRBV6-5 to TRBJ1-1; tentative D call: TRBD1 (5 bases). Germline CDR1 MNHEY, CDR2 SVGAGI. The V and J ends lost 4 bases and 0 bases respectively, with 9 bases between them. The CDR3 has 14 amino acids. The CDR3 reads CASSSQVMNTEAFF. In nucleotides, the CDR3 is TGTGCCAGCAGTTCACAGGTAATGAACACTGAAGCTTTCTTT.